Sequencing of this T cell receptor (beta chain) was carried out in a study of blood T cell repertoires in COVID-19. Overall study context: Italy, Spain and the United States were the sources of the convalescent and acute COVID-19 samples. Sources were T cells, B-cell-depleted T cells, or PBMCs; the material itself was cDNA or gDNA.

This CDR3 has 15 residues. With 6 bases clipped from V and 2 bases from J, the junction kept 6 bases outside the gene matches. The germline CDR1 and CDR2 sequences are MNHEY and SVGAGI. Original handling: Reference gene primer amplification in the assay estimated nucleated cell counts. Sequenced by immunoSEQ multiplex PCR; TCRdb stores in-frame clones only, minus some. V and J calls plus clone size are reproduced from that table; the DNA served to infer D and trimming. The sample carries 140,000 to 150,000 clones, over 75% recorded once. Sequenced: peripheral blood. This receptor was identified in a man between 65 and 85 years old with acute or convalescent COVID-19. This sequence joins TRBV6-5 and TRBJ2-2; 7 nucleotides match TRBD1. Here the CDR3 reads CASSYDRANTGELFF. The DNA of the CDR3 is TGTGCCAGCAGCTATGACAGGGCTAACACCGGGGAGCTGTTTTTT.